This TCR beta chain was profiled in a study of long-term antiretroviral therapy in people with HIV. This clone was recorded a few times. Its antigen is unknown. Findings of the study overall: When set beside controls, HIV repertoires had CDR3 length ranges that were narrower. Information pertaining to ART adherence, viral resistance or therapeutic modifications was not obtained.

The V end lost 2 bases, the J end lost 5 bases, and 16 bases lay between the germline ends. The CDR3 is made up of 15 amino acids. Germline CDR1 MNHNY, CDR2 SVGAGI (reference sequence). The assay used was immunoSEQ (version v3.0), run at survey level. Method: immunoSEQ multiplex PCR; TCRdb's copy keeps in-frame clones and lacks some. Here the sample spans approximately 12,000 clones, around 80% being singletons. V gene TRBV6-6 combines with J gene TRBJ2-7; D might be TRBD1 or TRBD2, each matching 5 bases. The receptor's source is a man in his forties or fifties with HIV. The sequencing here drew on unsorted PBMCs, taken 8.2 years after starting antiretroviral therapy. The DNA for the CDR3 is TGTGCCAGCAGTTACGTGCAGGGAGCCCTCAACGAGCAGTACTTC. It yields the protein CASSYVQGALNEQYF.